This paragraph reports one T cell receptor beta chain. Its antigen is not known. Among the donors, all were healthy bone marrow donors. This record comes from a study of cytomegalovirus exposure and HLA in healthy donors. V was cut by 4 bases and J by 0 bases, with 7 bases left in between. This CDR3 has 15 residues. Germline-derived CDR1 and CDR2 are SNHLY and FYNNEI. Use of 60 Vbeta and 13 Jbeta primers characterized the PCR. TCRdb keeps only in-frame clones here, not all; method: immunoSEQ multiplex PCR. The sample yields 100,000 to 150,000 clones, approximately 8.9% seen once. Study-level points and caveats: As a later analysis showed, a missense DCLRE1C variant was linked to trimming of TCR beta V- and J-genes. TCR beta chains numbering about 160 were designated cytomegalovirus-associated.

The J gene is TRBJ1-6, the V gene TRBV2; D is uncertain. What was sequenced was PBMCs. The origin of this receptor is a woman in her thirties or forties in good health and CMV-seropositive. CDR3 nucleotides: TGTGCCAGCAGTGTGGGGAGCTCCTATAATTCACCCCTCCACTTT. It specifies CASSVGSSYNSPLHF.